This T cell receptor beta chain came from a study of response to subunit inactivated influenza vaccine. Study-level points and caveats: It was the authors' suggestion that each seasonal influenza vaccination recruits few new T cells.

In this sample, this clonotype turned up many times. The antigen is unknown. TCRdb recomputed calls from the RT-PCR reads with MiXCR, one row per CDR3 protein. Of hundreds of thousands of distinct CDR3 sequences in the sample, 14% were seen once. The source material was PBMCs from blood, sampled 14 days before vaccination. This sequence was found in a man aged 45-65 years who received an inactivated influenza vaccine.

CDR3 bases: TGTGCCAGCACCCTTAGCGGAGGCCTGGGCTACGAGCAGTACTTC. Translated: CASTLSGGLGYEQYF. The gene calls are TRBV12-3 or TRBV12-4 and TRBJ2-7, with a possible D match to TRBD2 (6 bases). The CDR3 has 15 amino acids. V was trimmed by 7 bases and J by 3 bases, leaving 19 bases between them.